A single sample gave rise to the 14 T cell receptor beta chains below, sequenced in a study of blood T cell repertoires in COVID-19. Data came from immunoSEQ multiplex PCR; TCRdb stores just in-frame clones and leaves some out. The profile shows around 270,000 clones, roughly 91% of them singletons. Sequenced sample: peripheral blood. The receptors here all came from a man aged 30 to 39 with acute or convalescent COVID-19.

The chain carries TRBV28 and TRBJ2-5; D remains ambiguous. The germline V and J ends were trimmed by 4 bases and 8 bases, with 8 bases remaining between them. CDR1 and CDR2 from the germline V gene are MDHEN and SYDVKM. The CDR3 sequence is 11 residues long. CDR3 in amino acids: CASSSRLTQYF. The CDR3 DNA sequence: TGTGCCAGCAGTTCCAGGCTAACCCAGTACTTC.

V is TRBV5-4 and J is TRBJ2-5; 10 nucleotides align to TRBD2. V was pared by 9 bases and J by 2 bases, with 16 bases of the junction left unmatched. Per the germline V gene, CDR1 is SGHNT and CDR2 is YYREEE (reference sequence). The CDR3 is 17 amino acids. The CDR3 sequence is CATHSGGAGGLQETQYF. The CDR3 region has the DNA TGTGCCACCCACAGCGGGGGGGCAGGGGGCCTACAAGAGACCCAGTACTTC. The whole variable domain, remainder taken from reference TRBV5-4 and TRBJ2-5, is ETGVTQSPTHLIKTRGQQVTLRCSSQSGHNTVSWYQQALGQGPQFIFQYYREEENGRGNFPPRFSGLQFPNYSSELNVNALELDDSALYLCATHSGGAGGLQETQYFGPGTRLLVL.

V usage is TRBV19 and J usage is TRBJ1-2; 7 bases match TRBD1. Unmatched junction bases numbered 4, after V lost 5 bases and J lost 4 bases. Germline CDR1 and CDR2: LNHDA and SQIVND (reference sequence). CDR3 size: 13 residues. The CDR3 DNA sequence: TGTGCCAGTAGTCGGGACAGCCTCTATGGCTACACCTTC. Amino acids: CASSRDSLYGYTF.

The rearrangement joins TRBV19 to TRBJ1-6; D gene unclear. This CDR3 region has 16 residues. V lost 7 bases and J 0 bases, leaving 13 bases between the germline ends. Germline V CDR1 and CDR2: LNHDA, SQIVND (reference sequence). This CDR3 is CASNGDESSYNSPLHF. As DNA, the CDR3 is TGTGCCAGTAACGGTGATGAAAGCTCCTATAATTCACCCCTCCACTTT.

This CDR3 is CASIGFRTGTSGSPYNEQFF. In nucleotides, the CDR3 is TGTGCCAGCATCGGGTTCCGAACCGGGACTAGCGGGAGCCCCTACAATGAGCAGTTCTTC. The chain links TRBV28 to TRBJ2-1; 14 bases line up with TRBD2. After removal of 7 bases from V and 2 bases from J, the junction contained 16 bases not matched to a gene. Germline CDR1 MDHEN, CDR2 SYDVKM. CDR3 size: 20 residues. The full variable domain, its missing parts supplied by reference TRBV28 and TRBJ2-1, is DVKVTQSSRYLVKRTGEKVFLECVQDMDHENMFWYRQDPGLGLRLIYFSYDVKMKEKGDIPEGYSVSREKKERFSLILESASTNQTSMYLCASIGFRTGTSGSPYNEQFFGPGTRLTVL.

The J gene is TRBJ1-6, the V gene TRBV4-2; D is undetermined. The germline V and J ends were trimmed by 1 base and 7 bases, with 8 bases remaining between them. The CDR3 spans 14 residues. Germline V gene lookup returns CDR1 LGHNA and CDR2 YNFKEQ. The CDR3 here is CASSQVAENSPLHF. CDR3 nucleotides: TGTGCCAGCAGCCAAGTCGCGGAGAATTCACCCCTCCACTTT.

The rearrangement links TRBV5-5 to TRBJ1-2; D is unresolved. V was shortened by 4 bases and J by 5 bases, with 9 bases between the two germline ends. From germline, CDR1 is SGHKS and CDR2 YYEKEE (reference sequence). The CDR3 totals 12 residues. The DNA of the CDR3 is TGTGCCAGCAGCCTAAGAGGGTATGGCTACACCTTC. The encoded protein is CASSLRGYGYTF.

The gene calls are TRBV6-2 or TRBV6-3 and TRBJ2-1; 9 nucleotides line up with TRBD1. There are 13 residues in the CDR3. The V gene end was trimmed by 7 bases and the J gene end by 9 bases; junction bases not matched to a gene: 7. CDR1 is MNHEY, CDR2 SVGEGT, per germline. DNA of the CDR3: TGTGCCAGCAACCCGGGACAGGGCGGTGAGCAGTTCTTC. Translation: CASNPGQGGEQFF.

The chain joins TRBV30 to TRBJ2-2; 8 bases are shared with TRBD1. Germline V gene lookup returns CDR1 GTSNPN and CDR2 SVGIG (reference sequence). The J segment lost 6 bases and the V segment lost 4 bases, leaving 10 bases of the junction unmatched. CDR3 length: 15 amino acids. CDR3 region: CAWTLWTGPPGELFF. DNA of the CDR3: TGTGCCTGGACCCTGTGGACAGGGCCGCCCGGGGAGCTGTTTTTT.

The rearrangement joins TRBV27 to TRBJ2-6, with D possibly TRBD1 on 6 matching bases. The V gene's germline CDR1 is MNHEY and CDR2 SMNVEV (reference sequence). This CDR3 region has 17 residues. V dropped 6 bases and J dropped 0 bases, with 15 bases sitting between them. The chain's CDR3 is CASSPGVALSGANVLTF. CDR3 nucleotide sequence: TGTGCCAGCAGCCCAGGGGTCGCCCTCTCTGGGGCCAACGTCCTGACTTTC.

This clone was detected only once. This chain connects TRBV14 to TRBJ1-2; tentatively, D is TRBD1 (5 bases). This CDR3 has 15 residues. The germline gives CDR1 SGHDN, CDR2 FVKESK. Trimming shortened V by 3 bases and J by 4 bases, and 15 bases separated the two germline ends. CDR3 region: CASSQGRAPLYGYTF. The CDR3 region has the DNA TGTGCCAGCAGCCAGGGGCGAGCTCCCCTCTATGGCTACACCTTC. Looking up the rest from reference TRBV14 and TRBJ1-2 gives the full variable domain: EAGVTQFPSHSVIEKGQTVTLRCDPISGHDNLYWYRRVMGKEIKFLLHFVKESKQDESGMPNNRFLAERTGGTYSTLKVQPAELEDSGVYFCASSQGRAPLYGYTFGSGTRLTVV.

The table lists this clone with a count of one. The V gene is TRBV21-1, the J gene TRBJ2-4; the table's TRBD1 call for D was not verified on the DNA. TRBV21-1 is a pseudogene. The CDR3 has 20 residues. This chain's CDR3 is CASSPVRAGRGRLAKNIQYF. CDR3 DNA sequence: TGTGCCAGCAGCCCAGTAAGGGCGGGCAGGGGGCGATTAGCCAAAAACATTCAGTACTTC.

The chain combines TRBV5-6 with TRBJ1-1; the D is unclear. The CDR3 has 15 amino acids. Trimming pared 5 bases from V and 5 bases from J, leaving 19 bases between. Germline CDR1 SGHDT, CDR2 YYEEEE. CDR3: CASSPGPQEGTEAFF. In DNA form, the CDR3 reads TGTGCCAGCAGTCCCGGGCCCCAGGAGGGAACTGAAGCTTTCTTT.

A single count supports this clone. The chain recombines TRBV5-1 with TRBJ2-3; 13 bases match TRBD2. CDR1 is SGHRS and CDR2 is YFSETQ in the germline V gene. Trimming took 0 bases from V and 5 from J; bases not matched to a gene: 12. CDR3 length: 19 residues. Here the CDR3 DNA reads TGCGCCAGCAGCTTGGGACTCTGGACTAGCGGGAGTCGGAGAGATACGCAGTATTTT. This gives the protein CASSLGLWTSGSRRDTQYF.